This T cell receptor beta chain was identified in a study of Ad26.COV2.S vaccination and SARS-CoV-2 variants. On this clone: Its specificity is not known.

V was clipped by 2 bases and J by 7 bases; unmatched bases: 6. CDR1 and CDR2 (germline): MDHEN, SYDVKM. The CDR3 sequence is 14 residues long. The table came from immunoSEQ multiplex PCR; TCRdb's copy has only in-frame clones and leaves some out. Among about 400,000 clones listed, 88% were seen once. General observations from the study: Vaccine recipients had higher spike-specific TCR breadth than placebo recipients.

Treatment described: 15 to 20 received Ad26.COV2.S at low or high dose, single or two shots; about 5 received placebo; per-sample allocation not given. Material that was analyzed had been drawn on day 63 after the first vaccine or placebo injection. Whoever gave the sample was an adult aged 18-55 years in Boston. An Ad26 vector expressing Wuhan-strain SARS-CoV-2 spike constituted the vaccine. This TCR came from a person between 18 and 60 years old who received the Ad26.COV2.S COVID-19 vaccine or a placebo. The material was peripheral blood, obtained in a trial of Ad26.COV2.S vaccine versus placebo. V usage is TRBV28 and J usage is TRBJ1-2, with 8 bases identical to TRBD1. CDR3: CASSLPRGLGGYTF. The CDR3, as DNA: TGTGCCAGCAGTTTACCCAGGGGGCTGGGTGGCTACACCTTC.